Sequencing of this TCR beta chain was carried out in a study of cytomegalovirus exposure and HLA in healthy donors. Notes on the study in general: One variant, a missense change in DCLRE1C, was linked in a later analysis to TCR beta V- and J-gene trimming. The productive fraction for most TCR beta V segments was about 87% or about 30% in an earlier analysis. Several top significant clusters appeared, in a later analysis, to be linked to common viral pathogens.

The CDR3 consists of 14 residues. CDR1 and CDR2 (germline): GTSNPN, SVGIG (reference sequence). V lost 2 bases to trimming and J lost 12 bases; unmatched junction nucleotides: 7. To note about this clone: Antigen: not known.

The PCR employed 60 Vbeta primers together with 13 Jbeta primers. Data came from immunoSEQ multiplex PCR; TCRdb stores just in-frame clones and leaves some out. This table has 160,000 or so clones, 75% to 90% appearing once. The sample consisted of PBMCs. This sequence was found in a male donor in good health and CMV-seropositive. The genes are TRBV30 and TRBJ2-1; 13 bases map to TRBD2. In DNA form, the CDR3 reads TGTGCCTGGAGTCGACTAGCGGGAGGTATCGGGCAGTTCTTC. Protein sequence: CAWSRLAGGIGQFF. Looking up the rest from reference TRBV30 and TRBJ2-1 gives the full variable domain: SQTIHQWPATLVQPVGSPLSLECTVEGTSNPNLYWYRQAAGRGLQLLFYSVGIGQISSEVPQNLSASRPQDRQFILSSKKLLLSDSGFYLCAWSRLAGGIGQFFGPGTRLTVL.